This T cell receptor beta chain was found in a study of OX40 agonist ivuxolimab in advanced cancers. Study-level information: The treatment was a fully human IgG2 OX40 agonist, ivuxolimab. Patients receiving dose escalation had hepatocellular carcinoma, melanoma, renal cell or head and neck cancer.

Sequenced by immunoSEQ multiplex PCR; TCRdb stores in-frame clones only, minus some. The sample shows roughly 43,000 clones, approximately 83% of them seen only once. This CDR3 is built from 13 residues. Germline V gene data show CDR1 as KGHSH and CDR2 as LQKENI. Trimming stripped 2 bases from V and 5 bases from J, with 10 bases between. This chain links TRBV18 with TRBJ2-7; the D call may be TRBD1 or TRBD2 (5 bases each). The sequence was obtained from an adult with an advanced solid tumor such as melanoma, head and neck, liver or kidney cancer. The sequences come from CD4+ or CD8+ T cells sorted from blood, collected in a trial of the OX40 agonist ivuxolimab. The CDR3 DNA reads TGTGCCAGCTCACCATCAGGGAGCGACGAGCAGTACTTC. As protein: CASSPSGSDEQYF.